Below are 28 T cell receptor beta chains sequenced from a single sample in a study of shared clonotypes between healthy human individuals. Clones were read by immunoSEQ multiplex PCR, and TCRdb kept only the in-frame ones, dropping some. Seen here are about 470,000 clones, roughly 77% observed once, and the top ten hold roughly an eighth. Material for sequencing was PBMCs. These receptor sequences come from a middle-aged woman in good health. Some clones in this sample may be carry-over from other donors' samples.

This sequence joins TRBV5-6 and TRBJ2-5, with 8 bases fitting TRBD1. Germline V gives CDR1 SGHDT, CDR2 YYEEEE. Trimming took 4 bases from V and 4 from J; bases not matched to a gene: 9. CDR3 length equals 15 residues. The CDR3 DNA follows: TGTGCCAGCAGCCTTACTTCCGGACAGGGAGAGACCCAGTACTTC. Translated: CASSLTSGQGETQYF.

The rearrangement uses TRBV14 and TRBJ2-7, with D perhaps TRBD2 (6 bases). The ends were cut back, 0 bases at V and 5 bases at J, with 14 bases in the middle. The CDR3 has 15 amino acids. Per germline, CDR1 SGHDN and CDR2 FVKESK. The CDR3 DNA reads TGTGCCAGCAGCCAAGATGGTGGGGACTTGGACGAGCAGTACTTC. Translated: CASSQDGGDLDEQYF.

To note about this clone: The same CDR3 also results from other DNA sequences found in this sample. The chain joins TRBV7-2 to TRBJ2-6; the D is unclear. The CDR3 extends over 15 amino acids. CDR1 is SGHTA and CDR2 is FQGNSA in the germline V gene. V dropped 3 bases and J dropped 0 bases, with 6 bases sitting between them. DNA for the CDR3: TGTGCCAGCAGCTTGGTCCTCTCTGGGGCCAACGTCCTGACTTTC. Protein product: CASSLVLSGANVLTF. The complete variable domain, with remaining parts taken from reference TRBV7-2 and TRBJ2-6, reads GAGVSQSPSNKVTEKGKDVELRCDPISGHTALYWYRQSLGQGLEFLIYFQGNSAPDKSGLPSDRFSAERTGGSVSTLTIQRTQQEDSAVYLCASSLVLSGANVLTFGAGSRLTVL.

V usage is TRBV7-8 and J usage is TRBJ2-7; 10 bases are shared with TRBD2. Per germline, CDR1 SGHVS and CDR2 FQNEAQ. The CDR3 is 15 residues long. V was clipped by 2 bases and J by 2 bases; unmatched bases: 3. The CDR3, as DNA: TGTGCCAGCAGCTTACTAGCGGGAGTAACCTACGAGCAGTACTTC. Residues: CASSLLAGVTYEQYF.

The chain couples TRBV29-1 to TRBJ1-1; 7 bases line up with TRBD1. Trimming removed 6 bases from V and 1 base from J; junction bases left unmatched: 8. Per germline, CDR1 SQVTM and CDR2 ANQGSEA. The CDR3 has 14 amino acids. The CDR3 spells CSVRKGATNTEAFF. The CDR3 DNA follows: TGCAGCGTCCGAAAGGGGGCTACGAACACTGAAGCTTTCTTT.

V is TRBV5-6 and J is TRBJ1-2; 8 positions match TRBD1. Looked up from germline, CDR1 is SGHDT and CDR2 is YYEEEE. V shed 3 bases, J shed 13 bases, and the junction held 5 bases outside the gene matches. CDR3 length equals 11 residues. The DNA for the CDR3 is TGTGCCAGCAGCTCCCGGACAGGGAGCACCTTC. It codes for CASSSRTGSTF.

The chain carries TRBV11-1 and TRBJ2-3; no definite D call. The germline V gene has CDR1 SGHAT and CDR2 FQDESV (reference sequence). Trimming took off 0 bases at V and 0 bases at J, with 16 bases between the two ends. This CDR3 has 18 amino acids. The CDR3 protein is CASSLASSWASSTDTQYF. CDR3 DNA sequence: TGTGCCAGCAGCTTAGCGTCCTCTTGGGCCTCAAGCACAGATACGCAGTATTTT. The variable domain in full, completed from reference TRBV11-1 and TRBJ2-3, reads EAEVAQSPRYKITEKSQAVAFWCDPISGHATLYWYRQILGQGPELLVQFQDESVVDDSQLPKDRFSAERLKGVDSTLKIQPAELGDSAMYLCASSLASSWASSTDTQYFGPGTRLTVL.

This clone has a handful of counts. The rearrangement links TRBV27 to TRBJ2-7; TRBD1 matches at 8 bases. The CDR3 has 14 amino acids. The germline gives CDR1 MNHEY, CDR2 SMNVEV (reference sequence). V dropped 6 bases and J dropped 5; count of bases not matched to a gene: 9. The CDR3 nucleotides read TGTGCCAGCAGACCAGGGGGCTCGGGAAACGAGCAGTACTTC. Translating it yields CASRPGGSGNEQYF.

CDR3: CASSPPLVQGMYTEAFF. The CDR3 nucleotides read TGTGCCAGCAGCCCACCCCTTGTACAGGGAATGTACACTGAAGCTTTCTTT. This chain joins TRBV7-8 and TRBJ1-1, with D maybe TRBD1 (6 bases). V was pared by 5 bases and J by 3 bases, with 22 bases between. The germline V gene encodes CDR1 SGHVS and CDR2 FQNEAQ. The CDR3 contains 17 residues.

This clone has more than one count but fewer than ten. The chain recombines TRBV4-3 with TRBJ2-2; D is undetermined. The CDR3 has 13 residues. The germline CDR1 and CDR2 sequences are LGHNA and YSLEER. V lost 5 bases and J 7 bases, leaving 11 bases between the germline ends. Written as DNA, the CDR3 is TGCGCCAGCAGCTTTGGAGCGTTCGGGGAGCTGTTTTTT. Amino acids: CASSFGAFGELFF.

This chain uses TRBV29-1 with TRBJ2-7; tentatively, D is TRBD1 or TRBD2 (5 bases each). Trimming pared 5 bases from V and 9 bases from J, leaving 14 bases between. There are 11 residues in the CDR3. Germline V gene data show CDR1 as SQVTM and CDR2 as ANQGSEA. The chain's CDR3 is CSVIVGTLQYF. The CDR3 DNA is TGCAGCGTTATTGTAGGGACCCTGCAGTACTTC.

The chain joins TRBV30 to TRBJ1-3; possible D gene TRBD1, 6 bases. The ends were cut back, 0 bases at V and 1 base at J, with 13 bases in the middle. CDR1 GTSNPN and CDR2 SVGIG come from the germline V gene (reference sequence). The CDR3 consists of 16 residues. The CDR3: CAWSVQGFESGNTIYF. The CDR3 DNA is TGTGCCTGGAGTGTACAGGGATTCGAATCTGGAAACACCATATATTTT.

The chain uses TRBV7-9 and TRBJ2-1; 7 bases are a match to TRBD1. Germline-derived CDR1 and CDR2 are SEHNR and FQNEAQ (reference sequence). V trimming: 5 bases; J trimming: 13 bases; junction bases outside the gene matches: 17. This CDR3 has 15 residues. CDR3 region: CASSGDSMGLTFQFF. CDR3 DNA sequence: TGTGCCAGCAGCGGGGACAGTATGGGTCTTACCTTTCAGTTCTTC.

The chain employs TRBV2 and TRBJ2-7; D unclear. Looked up from germline, CDR1 is SNHLY and CDR2 is FYNNEI. This CDR3 comprises 13 residues. Between the trimmed V and J ends, which lost 6 bases and 6 bases, there was a span of 15 bases. In nucleotides, the CDR3 is TGTGCCAGCAGCCCCTCTCCCCGCTTCGAGCAGTACTTC. Translating it yields CASSPSPRFEQYF. Combining the CDR3 with reference TRBV2 and TRBJ2-7 gives the whole variable domain EPEVTQTPSHQVTQMGQEVILRCVPISNHLYFYWYRQILGQKVEFLVSFYNNEISEKSEIFDDQFSVERPDGSNFTLKIRSTKLEDSAMYFCASSPSPRFEQYFGPGTRLTVT.

The rearrangement uses TRBV6-1 and TRBJ2-1, with D possibly matching TRBD1 (6 bases). Trimming cost V 5 bases and J 0 bases, with 8 bases left between them. The CDR3 is 14 amino acids. Germline V gives CDR1 MNHNS, CDR2 SASEGT. CDR3 sequence reads: CASSTRGSYNEQFF. DNA for the CDR3: TGTGCCAGCAGTACCAGGGGCTCCTACAATGAGCAGTTCTTC.

Comments on this clone: The same CDR3 also results from other DNA sequences found in this sample. This chain links TRBV6-6 with TRBJ2-7, with unresolved D. Trimming removed 2 bases at V and 4 bases at J, with 3 bases between. The CDR3 spans 11 residues. Germline CDR1 reads MNHNY; CDR2 reads SVGAGI (reference sequence). CDR3 region: CASSYRYEQYF. In DNA, the CDR3 is TGTGCCAGCAGTTACCGGTACGAGCAGTACTTC.

V is TRBV25-1 and J is TRBJ2-1; tentative D call: TRBD1 (6 bases). The CDR3 is made up of 15 amino acids. Deletions cut 3 bases from V and 3 bases from J, with 12 bases between. The V gene's germline CDR1 is MGHDK and CDR2 SYGVNS. The CDR3 is CASSEWGPYYNEQFF. CDR3 DNA: TGTGCCAGCAGTGAGTGGGGGCCCTACTACAATGAGCAGTTCTTC.

Remarks on this clone: The identical CDR3 is also encoded by other nucleotide sequences in the sample. The rearrangement uses TRBV19 and TRBJ2-5; 7 positions agree with TRBD2. This CDR3 region has 16 residues. Germline trimming cut 1 base from V and 4 bases from J; bases unmatched to any gene: 9. Per the germline V gene, CDR1 is LNHDA and CDR2 is SQIVND (reference sequence). The CDR3 region is CASSIAGGSFGETQYF. The CDR3, as DNA: TGTGCCAGTAGTATAGCGGGGGGATCGTTTGGAGAGACCCAGTACTTC. Looking up the rest from reference TRBV19 and TRBJ2-5 gives the full variable domain: DGGITQSPKYLFRKEGQNVTLSCEQNLNHDAMYWYRQDPGQGLRLIYYSQIVNDFQKGDIAEGYSVSREKKESFPLTVTSAQKNPTAFYLCASSIAGGSFGETQYFGPGTRLLVL.

The rearrangement links TRBV10-1 to TRBJ2-2, with 7 positions matching TRBD2. The CDR3 is 13 amino acids. The V gene end was trimmed by 6 bases and the J gene end by 4 bases; junction bases not matched to a gene: 2. Germline-derived CDR1 and CDR2 are WNHNN and SYGVQD (reference sequence). The DNA for the CDR3 is TGCGCCAGCAGCTCTAGCGGCACCGGGGAGCTGTTTTTT. It translates to CASSSSGTGELFF.

The chain carries TRBV7-8 and TRBJ1-2; D ambiguous. In germline, CDR1 is SGHVS, CDR2 FQNEAQ. The V end was cut by 1 base, the J end by 0 bases, with 9 bases between. The CDR3 has 15 residues. The CDR3 DNA sequence: TGTGCCAGCAGCTTAGAGCGGCTTGCTAACTATGGCTACACCTTC. Translated, it gives CASSLERLANYGYTF.

The chain employs TRBV7-3 and TRBJ2-3; TRBD2 matches 9 bases. Germline-derived CDR1 and CDR2 are SGHTA and FQGTGA. This CDR3 is built from 14 residues. V was pared by 4 bases and J by 1 base, with 0 bases of the junction left unmatched. CDR3 nucleotides: TGTGCCAGCAGCTGGACTAGCGGCACAGATACGCAGTATTTT. The encoded protein is CASSWTSGTDTQYF.

The V and J genes are TRBV30 and TRBJ2-4, with D unclear. The ends were cut back, 1 base at V and 1 base at J, with 8 bases in the middle. Germline V lookup: CDR1 GTSNPN, CDR2 SVGIG (reference sequence). The CDR3 totals 14 residues. CDR3 residues: CAWSGARAKNIQYF. CDR3 DNA: TGTGCCTGGAGTGGGGCCAGGGCCAAAAACATTCAGTACTTC.

The chain uses TRBV6-5 and TRBJ1-1; the D is unclear. Deletions cut 2 bases from V and 0 bases from J, with 7 bases between. From germline, CDR1 is MNHEY and CDR2 SVGAGI. The CDR3 loop spans 14 amino acids. The CDR3 loop reads CASSYPGMNTEAFF. For the CDR3, the DNA is TGTGCCAGCAGTTACCCGGGGATGAACACTGAAGCTTTCTTT.

The J gene is TRBJ1-3, the V gene TRBV29-1; 7 bases line up with TRBD1. This CDR3 region has 13 residues. The trim removed 6 bases at V and 0 bases at J, leaving 2 bases unmatched. Germline CDR1 and CDR2: SQVTM and ANQGSEA. The CDR3 nucleotides are TGCAGCGTGACAGGGATCTCTGGAAACACCATATATTTT. Protein product: CSVTGISGNTIYF.

This sequence joins TRBV28 and TRBJ2-1; D is possibly TRBD2 (7 bases). The CDR3 extends over 15 amino acids. Germline V gene lookup returns CDR1 MDHEN and CDR2 SYDVKM. Trimming removed 3 bases at V and 10 bases at J, with 19 bases between. CDR3 protein: CASSFSRRGQGEQFF. The CDR3 coding sequence is TGTGCCAGCAGTTTTAGTCGGCGGGGGCAGGGAGAGCAGTTCTTC.

The J gene is TRBJ2-7, the V gene TRBV6-6; TRBD2 might be the D (7 bases). The germline V gene encodes CDR1 MNHNY and CDR2 SVGAGI (reference sequence). Trimming removed 2 bases from V and 7 bases from J, with 15 bases in between. The CDR3 totals 14 residues. CDR3 loop: CASSYRGAYDEQYF. The DNA of the CDR3 is TGTGCCAGCAGTTACCGGGGGGCGTATGATGAGCAGTACTTC.

The rearrangement joins TRBV5-1 to TRBJ2-1; possible D gene TRBD1, 6 bases. The CDR3 has 14 amino acids. Trimming shortened V by 0 bases and J by 9 bases, and 13 bases separated the two germline ends. Per germline, CDR1 SGHRS and CDR2 YFSETQ. CDR3 amino acids: CASSLVWGLGEQFF. The CDR3 coding sequence is TGCGCCAGCAGCTTGGTCTGGGGGCTGGGTGAGCAGTTCTTC.

This chain uses TRBV4-2 with TRBJ2-7; no reliable D call. Germline V gene sequence: CDR1 LGHNA, CDR2 YNFKEQ. Deletions cut 0 bases from V and 6 bases from J, with 15 bases between. The CDR3 totals 15 residues. CDR3 in amino acids: CASSQDFVTRVEQYF. The CDR3 region has the DNA TGTGCCAGCAGCCAAGATTTTGTCACGCGTGTCGAGCAGTACTTC.